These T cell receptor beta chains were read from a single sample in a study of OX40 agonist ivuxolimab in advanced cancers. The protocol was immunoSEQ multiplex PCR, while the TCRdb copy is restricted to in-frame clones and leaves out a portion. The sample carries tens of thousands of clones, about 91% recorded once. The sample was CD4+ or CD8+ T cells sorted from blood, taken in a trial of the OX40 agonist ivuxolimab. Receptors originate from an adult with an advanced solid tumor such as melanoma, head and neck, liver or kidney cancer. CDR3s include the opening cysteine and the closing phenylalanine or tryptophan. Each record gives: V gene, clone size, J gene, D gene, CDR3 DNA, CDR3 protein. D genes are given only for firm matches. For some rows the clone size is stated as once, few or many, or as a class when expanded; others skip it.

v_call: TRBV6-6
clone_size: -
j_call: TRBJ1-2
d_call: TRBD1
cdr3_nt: TGTGCCAGCAGTTCGGGACAGAACTATGGCTACACCTTC
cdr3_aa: CASSSGQNYGYTF

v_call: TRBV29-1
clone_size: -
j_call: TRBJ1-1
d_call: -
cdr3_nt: TGCAGCGCAGAGGGTCGCATGAACACTGAAGCTTTCTTT
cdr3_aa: CSAEGRMNTEAFF

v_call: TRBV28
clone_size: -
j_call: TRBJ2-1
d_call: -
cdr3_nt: TGTGCCAGCCAATCAAGCTTGCCCCCAGGCGCCGGCCACGGCTCCTACAATGAGCAGTTCTTC
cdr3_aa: CASQSSLPPGAGHGSYNEQFF

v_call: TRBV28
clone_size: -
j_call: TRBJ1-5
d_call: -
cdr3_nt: TGTGCCAGCAGTTCTCCGAGGTGGAGGGTTCAGCCCCAGCATTTT
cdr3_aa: CASSSPRWRVQPQHF

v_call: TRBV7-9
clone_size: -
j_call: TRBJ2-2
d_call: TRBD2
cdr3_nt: TGTGCCAGCAGCTCAACTCCGGGACTAGCGGGATCGAACACCGGGGAGCTGTTTTTT
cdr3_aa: CASSSTPGLAGSNTGELFF

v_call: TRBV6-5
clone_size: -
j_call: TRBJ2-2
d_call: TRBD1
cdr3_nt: TGTGCCAGCAGTTACCGGCCAGGGGGAGTCGGGGAGCTGTTTTTT
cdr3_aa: CASSYRPGGVGELFF

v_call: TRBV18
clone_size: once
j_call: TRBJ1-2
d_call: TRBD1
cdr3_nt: TGTGCCAGCTCACCAGCCGGGACAGGGGGCTTCCCCAATGGCTACACCTTC
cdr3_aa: CASSPAGTGGFPNGYTF

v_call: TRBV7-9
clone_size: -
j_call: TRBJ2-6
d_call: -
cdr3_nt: TGTGCCAGCAGCTTAGCGGGCGGGGCCAACGTCCTGACTTTC
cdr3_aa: CASSLAGGANVLTF

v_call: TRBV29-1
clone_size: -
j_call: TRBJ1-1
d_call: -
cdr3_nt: TGCAGCGCCAGAAGAGATGGACGCCGCCAGGACGAAGCTTTCTTT
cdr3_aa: CSARRDGRRQDEAFF

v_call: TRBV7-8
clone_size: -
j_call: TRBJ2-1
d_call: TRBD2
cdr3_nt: TGTGCCAGCAGCTTAGTTTCTAGCGGGAATAATGAGCAGTTCTTC
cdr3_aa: CASSLVSSGNNEQFF

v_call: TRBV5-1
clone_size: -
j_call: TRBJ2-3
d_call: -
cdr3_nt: TGCGCCAGCAGCCCTGAGACCGGTAGCACAGATACGCAGTATTTT
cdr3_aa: CASSPETGSTDTQYF

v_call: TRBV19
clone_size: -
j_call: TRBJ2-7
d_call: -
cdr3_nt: TGTGCCAGTAGTCCCGCCCGATTAACCGCGGGGGCCTCTGGGGGCTACGAGCAGTACTTC
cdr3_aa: CASSPARLTAGASGGYEQYF

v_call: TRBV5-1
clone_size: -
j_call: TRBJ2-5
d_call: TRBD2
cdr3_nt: TGCGCCAGCAGCTCTAGCGGGAGGGCCAAACAAGAGACCCAGTACTTC
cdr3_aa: CASSSSGRAKQETQYF

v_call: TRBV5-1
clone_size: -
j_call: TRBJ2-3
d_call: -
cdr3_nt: TGCGCCAGCAGCTTAGGGCAGGGGACGCAGTATTTT
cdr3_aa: CASSLGQGTQYF

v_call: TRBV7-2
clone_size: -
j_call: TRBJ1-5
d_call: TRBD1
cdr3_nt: TGTGCCAGCAATCCAGGGGGTAATCAGCCCCAGCATTTT
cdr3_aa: CASNPGGNQPQHF

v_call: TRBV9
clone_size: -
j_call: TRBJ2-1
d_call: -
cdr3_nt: TGTGCCAGCAGCGTAATAGCGGACAATTCCAATGAGCAGTTCTTC
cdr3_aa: CASSVIADNSNEQFF

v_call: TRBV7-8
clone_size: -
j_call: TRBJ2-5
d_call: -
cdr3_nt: TGTGCCAGCAGCCACCAGGGGGAGACCCAGTACTTC
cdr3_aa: CASSHQGETQYF

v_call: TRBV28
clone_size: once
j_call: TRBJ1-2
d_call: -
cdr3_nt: TGTGCCAGCAGTTTAGGACAGAGCTATGGCTACACCTTC
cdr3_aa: CASSLGQSYGYTF

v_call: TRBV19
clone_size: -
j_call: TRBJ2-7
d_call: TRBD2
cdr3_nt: TGTGCCAGTAGTATAGACGGGAGGTCCTACGAGCAGTACTTC
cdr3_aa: CASSIDGRSYEQYF

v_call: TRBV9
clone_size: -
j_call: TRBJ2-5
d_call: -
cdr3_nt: TGTGCCAGCAGCGTAGATGGTCACATTGGACAGACCCAGTACTTC
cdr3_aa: CASSVDGHIGQTQYF

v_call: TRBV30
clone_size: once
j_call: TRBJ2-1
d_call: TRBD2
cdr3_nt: TGTGCCTGGAGTTTTAGCGGGCCGCAGTTCTTC
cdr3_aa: CAWSFSGPQFF

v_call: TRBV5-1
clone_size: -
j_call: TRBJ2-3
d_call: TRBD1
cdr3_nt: TGCGCCAGCAGCTCACACACAGGGGAGACGCAGTATTTT
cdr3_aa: CASSSHTGETQYF

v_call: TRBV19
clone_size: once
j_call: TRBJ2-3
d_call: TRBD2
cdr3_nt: TGTGCCAGTAGCGGACTAGCGGGATTGGCAGATACGCAGTATTTT
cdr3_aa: CASSGLAGLADTQYF

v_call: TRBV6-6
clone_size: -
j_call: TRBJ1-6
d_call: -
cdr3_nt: TGTGCCAGCAGTTACTCGGATAGGGATAATTCACCCCTCCACTTT
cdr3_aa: CASSYSDRDNSPLHF

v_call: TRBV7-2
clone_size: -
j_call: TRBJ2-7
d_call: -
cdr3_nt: TGTGCCAGCAGCTTAGCCGTACTCGGGTACGAGCAGTACTTC
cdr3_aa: CASSLAVLGYEQYF

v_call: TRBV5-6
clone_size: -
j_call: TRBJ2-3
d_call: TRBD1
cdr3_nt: TGTGCCAGCAGTTATTACAGGGGGCTGAGCACAGATACGCAGTATTTT
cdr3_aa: CASSYYRGLSTDTQYF

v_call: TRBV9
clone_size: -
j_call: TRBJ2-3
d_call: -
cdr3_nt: TGTGCCAGCAGCCCCATCGATGGGAGAAGCACAGATACGCAGTATTTT
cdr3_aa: CASSPIDGRSTDTQYF

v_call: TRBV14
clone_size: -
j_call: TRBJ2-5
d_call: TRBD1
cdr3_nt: TGTGCCAGCAGCCAGCCGACAGGGCCGCGGTACTTC
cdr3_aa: CASSQPTGPRYF

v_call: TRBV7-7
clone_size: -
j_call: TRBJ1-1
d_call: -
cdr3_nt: TGTGCTAGCAGCTTAGCAGAGAACACTGAAGCTTTCTTT
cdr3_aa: CASSLAENTEAFF

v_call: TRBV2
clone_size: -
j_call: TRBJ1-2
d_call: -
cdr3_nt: TGTGCCAGTGACCGGGACAACTATGGCTACACCTTC
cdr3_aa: CASDRDNYGYTF

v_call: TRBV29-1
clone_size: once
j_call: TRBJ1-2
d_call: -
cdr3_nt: TGCAGCGTTGGGCAGGGCCTAGCTAACTATGGCTACACCTTC
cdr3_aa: CSVGQGLANYGYTF

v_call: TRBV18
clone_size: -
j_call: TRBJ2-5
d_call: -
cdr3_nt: TGTGCCAGCTCACCACCTCATCGGCAAGAGACCCAGTACTTC
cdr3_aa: CASSPPHRQETQYF